This T cell receptor beta chain came from a study of neoadjuvant anti-PD-1 for oral cavity cancer. Clones were read by immunoSEQ multiplex PCR, and TCRdb kept only the in-frame ones, dropping some. Of around 7,100 clones listed, about 60% were seen once; the top ten hold 6.3%. Trimming stripped 8 bases from V and 6 bases from J, with 19 bases between. CDR3 length: 14 amino acids. CDR1 and CDR2 from the germline V gene are LNHDA and SQIVND (reference sequence). This clone has only a few counts. Its antigen is undetermined. Overall study results and limits: Only three patients per response group were TCR-analyzed; validation needed.

Specimen: tumor tissue, collected before nivolumab (anti-PD-1) treatment. The sequence was collected from a person between 40 and 80 years old with oral cavity squamous cell carcinoma. The chain links TRBV19 to TRBJ1-2, with a tentative D call TRBD1 (5 bases). CDR3 bases: TGTGCCAGTTCCCTCCTTGGGGGGGATCATGGCTACACCTTC. Encoded protein: CASSLLGGDHGYTF.